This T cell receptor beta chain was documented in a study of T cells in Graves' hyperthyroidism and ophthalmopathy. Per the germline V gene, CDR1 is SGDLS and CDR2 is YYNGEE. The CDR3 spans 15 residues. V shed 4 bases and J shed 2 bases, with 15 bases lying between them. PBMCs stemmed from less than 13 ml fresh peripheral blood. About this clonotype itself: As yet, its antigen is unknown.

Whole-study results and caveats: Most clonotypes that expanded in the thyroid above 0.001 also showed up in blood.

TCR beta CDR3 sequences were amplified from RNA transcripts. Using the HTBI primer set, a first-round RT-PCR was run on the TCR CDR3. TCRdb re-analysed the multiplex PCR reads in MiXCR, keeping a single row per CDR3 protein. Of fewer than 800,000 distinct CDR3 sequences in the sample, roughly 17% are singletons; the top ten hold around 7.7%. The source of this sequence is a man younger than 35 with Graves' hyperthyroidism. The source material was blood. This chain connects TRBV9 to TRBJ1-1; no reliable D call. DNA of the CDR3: TGTGCCAGCAGCACCGCCGTCGGGGTTAACACTGAAGCTTTCTTT. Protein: CASSTAVGVNTEAFF.